The 18 T cell receptor beta chains presented below share a single source sample, sequenced in a study of T cells in Graves' hyperthyroidism and ophthalmopathy. There were TCR beta CDR3 regions amplified from RNA transcripts. Primed by the HTBI set, a first-round RT-PCR was run on the TCR CDR3. TCRdb redid the calling of the multiplex PCR reads with MiXCR, one entry per CDR3 protein. The sample contains 450,000 to 600,000 distinct CDR3 sequences, 14% of which appear only once. Sequences were obtained from blood. The receptors come from a middle-aged woman with Graves' hyperthyroidism.

There are a few counts of this clonotype. The chain links TRBV29-1 to TRBJ2-3; perhaps TRBD2 as D (6 bases). Germline V gene lookup returns CDR1 SQVTM and CDR2 ANQGSEA. CDR3 length equals 13 residues. V lost 4 bases to trimming and J lost 2 bases, with 10 bases between them. CDR3 nucleotides: TGCAGCGTTGGGGGCGGGATCACAGATACGCAGTATTTT. As protein: CSVGGGITDTQYF.

This clonotype was seen only a few times. This sequence joins TRBV6-1 and TRBJ2-5, with D uncertain. Germline CDR1 reads MNHNS; CDR2 reads SASEGT. This CDR3 spans 16 amino acids. Trimming shortened V by 4 bases and J by 1 base, and 16 bases separated the two germline ends. The CDR3 is CASSGAGQASQETQYF. The DNA for the CDR3 is TGTGCCAGCAGTGGGGCAGGTCAAGCGAGCCAAGAGACCCAGTACTTC.

Remarks on this clonotype: The junction shows a germline mismatch at one end, possibly a read error. This chain joins TRBV19 and TRBJ1-5; D perhaps matches TRBD1 (5 bases). The germline V gene encodes CDR1 LNHDA and CDR2 SQIVND (reference sequence). The CDR3 consists of 16 residues. The CDR3 nucleotides read TGTGCCAGTAGTAAGCGACAGTTAGATAGCAATAAGCCCCAGCATTTT. Protein product: CASSKRQLDSNKPQHF.

This clonotype was seen a few times. The rearrangement joins TRBV6-1 to TRBJ2-1; 12 bases match TRBD1. The trim removed 5 bases at V and 6 bases at J, leaving 5 bases unmatched. This CDR3 region has 15 residues. Germline V gene lookup returns CDR1 MNHNS and CDR2 SASEGT. The CDR3 nucleotides are TGTGCCAGCAGTCAACCGGGACAGGGGGCCAATGAGCAGTTCTTC. Translating it yields CASSQPGQGANEQFF.

The chain combines TRBV2 with TRBJ1-5; 8 bases map to TRBD1. Germline CDR1 SNHLY, CDR2 FYNNEI. This CDR3 has 15 amino acids. Losses at the gene ends were 6 bases for V and 6 bases for J; bases not matched to a gene: 10. The DNA for the CDR3 is TGTGCCAGCAGGGCCGGTGGACAGGGATTTCAGCCCCAGCATTTT. Translated, it gives CASRAGGQGFQPQHF.

This clonotype came up many times. CDR3 protein: CASSLSDTPSTDTQYF. The CDR3 DNA reads as TGTGCCAGCTCACTTTCGGACACCCCGAGCACAGATACGCAGTATTTT. The chain combines TRBV18 with TRBJ2-3, with a possible D match to TRBD1 (5 bases). Germline values: CDR1 KGHSH, CDR2 LQKENI. The CDR3 has 16 amino acids. Trimming shortened V by 4 bases and J by 0 bases, and 14 bases separated the two germline ends. Filled out from reference TRBV18 and TRBJ2-3, the complete variable domain reads NAGVMQNPRHLVRRRGQEARLRCSPMKGHSHVYWYRQLPEEGLKFMVYLQKENIIDESGMPKERFSAEFPKEGPSILRIQQVVRGDSAAYFCASSLSDTPSTDTQYFGPGTRLTVL.

This clonotype was observed a handful of times. The chain couples TRBV20-1 to TRBJ2-3; TRBD2 agrees at 7 bases. The junction had 5 bases not matched to a gene; V was cut back by 1 base and J by 4 bases. This CDR3 is built from 14 residues. Germline V lookup: CDR1 DFQATT, CDR2 SNEGSKA (reference sequence). The CDR3 sequence is CSARGGGIADTQYF. The CDR3 coding sequence is TGCAGTGCTAGAGGGGGGGGGATAGCAGATACGCAGTATTTT.

This clonotype was observed at least ten times. The chain has TRBV30 and TRBJ1-1, with unresolved D. The V gene's germline CDR1 is GTSNPN and CDR2 SVGIG (reference sequence). V shed 5 bases and J shed 1 base, with 11 bases lying between them. The CDR3 loop spans 13 amino acids. This CDR3 is CAWGAQANTEAFF. Here the CDR3 DNA reads TGTGCCTGGGGTGCCCAGGCGAACACTGAAGCTTTCTTT.

This clonotype was seen many times. The rearrangement joins TRBV18 to TRBJ2-1, with D perhaps matching TRBD2 (5 bases). The germline CDR1 and CDR2 sequences are KGHSH and LQKENI. CDR3 length: 15 amino acids. The V end was cut by 3 bases, the J end by 8 bases, with 17 bases between. CDR3 in amino acids: CASSPQRLAFDEQFF. CDR3 bases: TGTGCCAGCTCACCCCAGCGGCTAGCATTCGATGAGCAGTTCTTC. Variable domain in full (rest from reference TRBV18 and TRBJ2-1): NAGVMQNPRHLVRRRGQEARLRCSPMKGHSHVYWYRQLPEEGLKFMVYLQKENIIDESGMPKERFSAEFPKEGPSILRIQQVVRGDSAAYFCASSPQRLAFDEQFFGPGTRLTVL.

In this sample, this clonotype turned up a few times. A much larger clone differs from this one at a single base, so this may be a read error. This chain uses TRBV20-1 with TRBJ2-7, with 10 bases that match TRBD1. CDR3 length: 16 residues. Germline V CDR1 and CDR2: DFQATT, SNEGSKA (reference sequence). Germline trimming cut 1 base from V and 2 bases from J; bases unmatched to any gene: 8. The CDR3 DNA reads TGCAGTGCTAGAGCCCCCGGACAGGGGGGTCCCTACGAGCAGTACTTC. This gives the protein CSARAPGQGGPYEQYF.

This clonotype occurred many times. The gene calls are TRBV20-1 and TRBJ1-4; possible D gene TRBD1, 6 bases. Looked up from germline, CDR1 is DFQATT and CDR2 is SNEGSKA (reference sequence). This CDR3 is 14 amino acids long. Trimming pared 0 bases from V and 8 bases from J, leaving 13 bases between. CDR3 region: CSARDTAGEEKLFF. As DNA, the CDR3 is TGCAGTGCTAGAGATACGGCAGGGGAGGAAAAACTGTTTTTT.

The chain employs TRBV5-4 and TRBJ1-1, with D unresolved. Germline assignment: CDR1 SGHNT and CDR2 YYREEE (reference sequence). Trimming shortened V by 4 bases and J by 6 bases, and 19 bases separated the two germline ends. There are 15 residues in the CDR3. Here the CDR3 reads CASSHLDFGSSEAFF. In nucleotides, the CDR3 is TGTGCCAGCAGCCACCTCGATTTTGGCAGTTCTGAAGCTTTCTTT.

This clonotype was picked up a small number of times. The CDR3 bases are TGTGCCAGCAGCCGGGACAGGGGGCTCTCTGGGGCCAACGTCCTGACTTTC. As protein: CASSRDRGLSGANVLTF. The rearrangement joins TRBV12-3 or TRBV12-4 to TRBJ2-6; 12 bases align to TRBD1. This CDR3 has 17 amino acids. V dropped 6 bases and J dropped 0; count of bases not matched to a gene: 3.

This clonotype has just a few counts. This chain joins TRBV5-1 and TRBJ2-7; D tentatively fits TRBD1 or TRBD2 (5 bases each). Germline V gene lookup returns CDR1 SGHRS and CDR2 YFSETQ. The CDR3 is 14 residues long. V was cut by 4 bases and J by 3 bases, with 14 bases left in between. CDR3 in DNA: TGCGCCAGCAGCGGGACGGACCGTTACTACGAGCAGTACTTC. Translation: CASSGTDRYYEQYF. Supplemented by reference TRBV5-1 and TRBJ2-7, the full variable domain reads KAGVTQTPRYLIKTRGQQVTLSCSPISGHRSVSWYQQTPGQGLQFLFEYFSETQRNKGNFPGRFSGRQFSNSRSEMNVSTLELGDSALYLCASSGTDRYYEQYFGPGTRLTVT.

The CDR3 DNA follows: TGTGCCAGTAGTATATGGGAGACGACCCAGGACACCATATATTTT. It codes for CASSIWETTQDTIYF. V usage is TRBV19 and J usage is TRBJ1-3; D unresolved. This CDR3 is built from 15 residues. Germline loops: CDR1 LNHDA, CDR2 SQIVND (reference sequence). With 2 bases removed from V and 8 bases from J, the gap between germline ends came to 16 bases.

The chain combines TRBV6-1 with TRBJ1-1; D might be TRBD1 (6 bases). The CDR3 length is 14 residues. CDR1 MNHNS and CDR2 SASEGT come from the germline V gene. V lost 2 bases and J lost 11, with 18 bases in between. The chain's CDR3 is CASSEKDGRGSAFF. CDR3 in DNA: TGTGCCAGCAGTGAAAAAGATGGTAGGGGGTCCGCTTTCTTT.

This clonotype was counted only a few times. V and J are TRBV20-1 and TRBJ1-1, with D tentatively TRBD1 (5 bases). Germline V lookup: CDR1 DFQATT, CDR2 SNEGSKA (reference sequence). Between the trimmed V and J ends, which lost 6 bases and 4 bases, there was a span of 18 bases. There are 14 residues in the CDR3. The CDR3 is CSARDPRAGTEAFF. Here the CDR3 DNA reads TGCAGTGCGAGGGACCCAAGAGCGGGCACTGAAGCTTTCTTT.

Ten or more counts support this clonotype. The V call is TRBV18, the J call TRBJ1-2; TRBD1 aligns across 10 bases. After removal of 3 bases from V and 6 bases from J, the junction contained 7 bases not matched to a gene. This CDR3 contains 15 residues. Germline loops: CDR1 KGHSH, CDR2 LQKENI. The CDR3 here is CASSPGQGETDGYTF. The CDR3 bases are TGTGCCAGCTCACCTGGACAGGGGGAGACGGATGGCTACACCTTC.